Each of the 8 T cell receptor beta chains below was sequenced from the same sample in a study of T cell responses to AZD1222 COVID-19 vaccine. Measured with immunoSEQ multiplex PCR; TCRdb has only the in-frame clones, and not every one. The sample lists roughly 120,000 clones; roughly nine tenths were seen once. Sequenced here: peripheral blood, sampled on day 0 of AZD1222 vaccination. These receptors were taken from an adult in good health.

The chain couples TRBV7-2 to TRBJ2-5; 7 bases are shared with TRBD2. J lost 5 bases, V lost 4 bases, and 1 base had no gene match. CDR3 length: 12 amino acids. CDR1 is SGHTA and CDR2 is FQGNSA in the germline V gene. As DNA, the CDR3 is TGTGCCAGCAGCTGGGGAGGGGAGACCCAGTACTTC. Translated: CASSWGGETQYF.

The chain uses TRBV7-2 and TRBJ1-1; no firm D call. The ends were cut back, 4 bases at V and 5 bases at J, with 11 bases in the middle. The CDR3 covers 13 residues. Germline CDR1 reads SGHTA; CDR2 reads FQGNSA. CDR3 DNA sequence: TGTGCCAGCAGCTCCCGGATGCTTACTGAAGCTTTCTTT. Translating gives CASSSRMLTEAFF.

The chain links TRBV7-4 to TRBJ2-7; 8 bases map to TRBD1. Germline CDR1 is SGHVT and CDR2 is SQSDAQ. Trimming at V came to 11 bases and at J to 3 bases, leaving 3 bases not matched to a gene. The CDR3 sequence is 11 residues long. The CDR3 sequence: CADRGYYEQYF. The CDR3 bases are TGTGCCGACAGGGGCTACTACGAGCAGTACTTC.

The chain is built from TRBV9 and TRBJ1-3; D uncertain. The CDR3 covers 14 residues. The V gene's germline CDR1 is SGDLS and CDR2 YYNGEE. The ends were cut back, 0 bases at V and 2 bases at J, with 6 bases in the middle. The CDR3 DNA is TGTGCCAGCAGCGTAGCCGGGACTGGAAACACCATATATTTT. This encodes CASSVAGTGNTIYF.

This clone came up once. The chain employs TRBV3-1 (or the pseudogene TRBV3-2) and TRBJ2-2; 7 nucleotides align to TRBD1. CDR3 size: 15 residues. The germline V gene has CDR1 LGHDT and CDR2 YNNKEL (reference sequence). With 7 bases clipped from V and 0 bases from J, the junction kept 5 bases outside the gene matches. This CDR3 is CASTRQGPNTGELFF. CDR3 sequence (DNA): TGTGCCAGCACCCGACAGGGACCGAACACCGGGGAGCTGTTTTTT.

The chain links TRBV30 to TRBJ2-5; D gene uncertain. CDR1 and CDR2 (germline): GTSNPN, SVGIG (reference sequence). V was cut by 4 bases and J by 5 bases, with 14 bases left in between. The CDR3 extends over 13 amino acids. The CDR3 nucleotides read TGTGCCTGGATCGCCCCCCCGACCGAGACCCAGTACTTC. This translates into CAWIAPPTETQYF.

The V and J genes are TRBV4-2 and TRBJ1-4, with a possible D match to TRBD1 (5 bases). The CDR3 has 18 amino acids. V shed 2 bases and J shed 3 bases, with 19 bases lying between them. CDR1 and CDR2 from the germline V gene are LGHNA and YNFKEQ. DNA of the CDR3: TGTGCCAGCAGCCAACTCGGGACTCGACTTGAATCTAATGAAAAACTGTTTTTT. The encoded protein is CASSQLGTRLESNEKLFF.

V usage is TRBV15 and J usage is TRBJ1-3; D gene unclear. The CDR3 covers 14 residues. The germline CDR1 and CDR2 sequences are LNHNV and YYDKDF (reference sequence). V shed 0 bases and J shed 15 bases, with 18 bases lying between them. DNA of the CDR3: TGTGCCACCAGCAGAGACCCGACCTGGTTTGGAGAATATTTT. Translation: CATSRDPTWFGEYF.